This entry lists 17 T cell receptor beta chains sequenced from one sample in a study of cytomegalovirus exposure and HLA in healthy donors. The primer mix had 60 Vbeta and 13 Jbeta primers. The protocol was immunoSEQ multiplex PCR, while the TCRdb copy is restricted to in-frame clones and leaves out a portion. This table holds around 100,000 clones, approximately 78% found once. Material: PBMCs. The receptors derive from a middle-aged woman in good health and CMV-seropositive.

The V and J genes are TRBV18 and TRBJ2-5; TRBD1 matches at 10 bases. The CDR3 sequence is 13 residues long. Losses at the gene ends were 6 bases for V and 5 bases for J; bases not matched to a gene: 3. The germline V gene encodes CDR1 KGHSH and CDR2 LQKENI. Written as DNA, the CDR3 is TGTGCCAGCTCCTCGGGACAGGGGGAGACCCAGTACTTC. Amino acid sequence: CASSSGQGETQYF.

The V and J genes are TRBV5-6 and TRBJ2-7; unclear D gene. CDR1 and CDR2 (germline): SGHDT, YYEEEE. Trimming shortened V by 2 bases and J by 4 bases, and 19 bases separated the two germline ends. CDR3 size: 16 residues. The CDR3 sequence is CASSLTAGTLGYEQYF. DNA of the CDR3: TGTGCCAGCAGCTTAACCGCAGGCACCCTCGGATACGAGCAGTACTTC.

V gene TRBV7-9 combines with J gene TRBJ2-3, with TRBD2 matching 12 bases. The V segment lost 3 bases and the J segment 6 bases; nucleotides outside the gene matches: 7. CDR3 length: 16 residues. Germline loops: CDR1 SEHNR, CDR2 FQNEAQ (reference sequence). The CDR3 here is CASSLVTSGRGDTQYF. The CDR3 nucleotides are TGTGCCAGCAGCTTGGTGACTAGCGGGAGAGGGGATACGCAGTATTTT. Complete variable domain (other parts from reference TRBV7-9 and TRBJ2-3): DTGVSQNPRHKITKRGQNVTFRCDPISEHNRLYWYRQTLGQGPEFLTYFQNEAQLEKSRLLSDRFSAERPKGSFSTLEIQRTEQGDSAMYLCASSLVTSGRGDTQYFGPGTRLTVL.

DNA of the CDR3: TGTGCCATCAGTGAGTCATGGGAGGGTGGCTACACCTTC. This translates into CAISESWEGGYTF. The J gene is TRBJ1-2, the V gene TRBV10-3; the D is unclear. The CDR3 is 13 residues long. Germline V gene sequence: CDR1 ENHRY, CDR2 SYGVKD. Trimming stripped 0 bases from V and 7 bases from J, with 9 bases between.

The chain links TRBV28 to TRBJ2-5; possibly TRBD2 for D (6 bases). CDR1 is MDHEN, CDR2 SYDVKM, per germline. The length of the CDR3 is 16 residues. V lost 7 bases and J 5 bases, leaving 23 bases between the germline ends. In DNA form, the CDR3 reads TGTGCCAGCATACCTGGTACTCAGGGACTTTTGGAGACCCAGTACTTC. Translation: CASIPGTQGLLETQYF.

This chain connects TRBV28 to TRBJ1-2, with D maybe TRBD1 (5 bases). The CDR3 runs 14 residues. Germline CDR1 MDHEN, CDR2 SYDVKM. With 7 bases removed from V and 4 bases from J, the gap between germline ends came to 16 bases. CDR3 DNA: TGTGCCAGCAAACCCCTGGGGGGTCTCTATGGCTACACCTTC. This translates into CASKPLGGLYGYTF.

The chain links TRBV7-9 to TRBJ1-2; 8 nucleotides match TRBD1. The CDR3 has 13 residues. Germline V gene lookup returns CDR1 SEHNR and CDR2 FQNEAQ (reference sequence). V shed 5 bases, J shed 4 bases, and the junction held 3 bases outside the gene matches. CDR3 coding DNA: TGTGCCAGCAGCGAACAGGGGGGCTATGGCTACACCTTC. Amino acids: CASSEQGGYGYTF.

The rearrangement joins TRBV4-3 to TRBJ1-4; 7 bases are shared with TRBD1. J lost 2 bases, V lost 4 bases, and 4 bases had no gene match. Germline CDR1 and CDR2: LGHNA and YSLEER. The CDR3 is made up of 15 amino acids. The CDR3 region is CASSLTGVTNEKLFF. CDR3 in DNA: TGCGCCAGCAGCCTTACAGGGGTGACTAATGAAAAACTGTTTTTT.

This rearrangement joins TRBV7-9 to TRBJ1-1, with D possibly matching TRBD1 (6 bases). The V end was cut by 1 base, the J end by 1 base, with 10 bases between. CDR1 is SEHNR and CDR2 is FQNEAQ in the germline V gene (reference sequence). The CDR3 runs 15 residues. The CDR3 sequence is CASSLDRARNTEAFF. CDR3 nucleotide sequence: TGTGCCAGCAGCTTAGACAGGGCCAGGAACACTGAAGCTTTCTTT.

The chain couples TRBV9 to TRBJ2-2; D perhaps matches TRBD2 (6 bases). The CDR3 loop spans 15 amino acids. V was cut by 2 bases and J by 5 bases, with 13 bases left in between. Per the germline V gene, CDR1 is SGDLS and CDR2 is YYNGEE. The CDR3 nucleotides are TGTGCCAGCAGCGTTATGGGAGGTGGAACCGGGGAGCTGTTTTTT. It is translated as CASSVMGGGTGELFF.

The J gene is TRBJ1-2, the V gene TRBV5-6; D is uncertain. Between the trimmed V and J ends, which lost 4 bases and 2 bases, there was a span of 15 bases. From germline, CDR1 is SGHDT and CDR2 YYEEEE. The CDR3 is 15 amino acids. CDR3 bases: TGTGCCAGCAGCCCGGGTGGAGGCCTGAACTATGGCTACACCTTC. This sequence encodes CASSPGGGLNYGYTF.

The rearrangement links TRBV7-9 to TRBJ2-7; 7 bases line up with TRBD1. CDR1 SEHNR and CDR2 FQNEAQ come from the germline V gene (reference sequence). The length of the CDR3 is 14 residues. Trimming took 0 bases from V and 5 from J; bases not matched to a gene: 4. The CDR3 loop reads CASSLAQGGNEQYF. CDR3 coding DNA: TGTGCCAGCAGCTTAGCACAAGGGGGCAACGAGCAGTACTTC.

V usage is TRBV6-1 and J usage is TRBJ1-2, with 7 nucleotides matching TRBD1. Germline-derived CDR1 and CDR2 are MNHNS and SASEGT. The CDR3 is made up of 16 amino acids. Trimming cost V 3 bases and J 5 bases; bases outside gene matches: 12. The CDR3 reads CASSESLRDRKYGYTF. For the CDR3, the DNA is TGTGCCAGCAGTGAGAGCCTCCGGGACAGAAAATATGGCTACACCTTC.

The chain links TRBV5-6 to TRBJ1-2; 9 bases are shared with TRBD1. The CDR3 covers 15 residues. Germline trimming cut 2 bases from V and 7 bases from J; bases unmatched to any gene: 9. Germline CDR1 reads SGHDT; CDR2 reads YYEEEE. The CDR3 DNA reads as TGTGCCAGCAGCTTAGGGGACAGGGAACTTGGTGGCTACACCTTC. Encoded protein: CASSLGDRELGGYTF. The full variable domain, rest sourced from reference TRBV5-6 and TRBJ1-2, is DAGVTQSPTHLIKTRGQQVTLRCSPKSGHDTVSWYQQALGQGPQFIFQYYEEEERQRGNFPDRFSGHQFPNYSSELNVNALLLGDSALYLCASSLGDRELGGYTFGSGTRLTVV.

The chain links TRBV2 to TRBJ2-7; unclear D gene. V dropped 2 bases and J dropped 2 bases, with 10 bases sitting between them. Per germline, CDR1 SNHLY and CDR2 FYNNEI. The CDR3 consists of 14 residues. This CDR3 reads CASSERGATYEQYF. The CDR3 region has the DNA TGTGCCAGCAGTGAACGAGGAGCCACCTACGAGCAGTACTTC.

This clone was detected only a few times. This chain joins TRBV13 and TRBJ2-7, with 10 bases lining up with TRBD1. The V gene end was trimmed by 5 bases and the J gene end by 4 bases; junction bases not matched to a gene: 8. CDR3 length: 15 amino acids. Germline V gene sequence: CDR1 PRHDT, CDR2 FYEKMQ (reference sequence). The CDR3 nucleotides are TGTGCCAGCAGCACCCGGGGACAGGGGAAGTACGAGCAGTACTTC. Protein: CASSTRGQGKYEQYF.

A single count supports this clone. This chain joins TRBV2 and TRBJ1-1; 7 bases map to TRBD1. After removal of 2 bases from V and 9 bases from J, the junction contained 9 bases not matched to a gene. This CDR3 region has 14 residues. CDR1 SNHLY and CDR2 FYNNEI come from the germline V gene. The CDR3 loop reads CASSESPNRGKAFF. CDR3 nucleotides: TGTGCCAGCAGTGAATCCCCCAACAGGGGAAAAGCTTTCTTT.